This TCR beta chain was identified in a study of blood T cell repertoires in COVID-19 (TCRdb year 2020). With regard to the full study: Collaborator samples came from the United States, Italy and Spain and covered acute and convalescent phases of COVID-19. The material from the prospective study consisted of cDNA or gDNA derived from T cells, B-cell-depleted T cells, or PBMCs. The dataset comprised deeply sampled blood TCRbeta repertoires from subjects exposed to, actively infected with, or recovered from COVID-19. The repertoires were made available in a free public database intended to serve as a resource for research on the immune response to SARS-CoV-2. Samples were obtained from the ongoing ImmuneRACE study (first 160 participants) and from approximately 1,200 subjects provided by 6 global collaborators. Nearly every sample came with metadata listing a de-identified subject ID, COVID-19 status, age in years and sex. Where available, HLA class I and class II types were taken from metadata supplied by the sample provider and were not determined by assay-based typing. Paper-wide results and their limitations: The quantity of clinical and demographic metadata differed by source and by participant and was supplied without curation.

TCRbeta CDR3 regions were amplified from genomic DNA using the immunoSEQ Assay, a bias-controlled multiplex PCR. The authors' analysis ran thus. Within the assay, amplification of reference gene primers was used to estimate how many nucleated cells each sample contained. To quantify the absolute abundance of each unique TCRbeta CDR3 rearrangement, sequence reads were collapsed and filtered. Productive Simpson clonality was computed per sample as the square root of Simpson's diversity index over productive rearrangements. The table comes from immuneACCESS by way of TCRdb, which keeps in-frame sequences with V and J called. Part of the clones is missing from these tables; in studies checked, under half for an unresolved V gene and the rest for unknown reasons. For V, J and clone size, that table is used; D and trimming come from the DNA. For this sample there are about 250,000 clones; 86% appear just once. Around 1.5% of the sample is held by the ten biggest clonotypes.

Sequences LGHDT (CDR1) and YNNKEL (CDR2) are obtained from the germline V gene (reference sequence). Trimming removed 0 bases from V and 2 bases from J; the gene matches leave 3 bases unexplained. From the cysteine through the phenylalanine, the CDR3 covers 15 amino acids. The kept DNA is CDR3 alone, 45 bases in frame from the first base. Samples from volunteer blood donors who had recovered from COVID-19 were contributed by a second Seattle source. Each collaborating institution followed its own protocols to collect whole blood in K2EDTA tubes. For TCRbeta analysis, collaborators shipped samples in one of three forms: frozen whole blood, isolated PBMCs, or DNA extracted from either of those sample types. This clone was seen more than once but under ten times. Which antigen it targets is not known. No base-level quality is on record; no much larger clone is a single base apart.

The receptor comes from a woman aged 55-75 years who had recovered from COVID-19. Sample: peripheral blood. The rearrangement joined TRBV3-1 (or the pseudogene TRBV3-2) to TRBJ1-1; the junction holds 7 bases that match TRBD1. The CDR3 region has the sequence CASSQERGHNTEAFF. The nucleotides are TGTGCCAGCAGCCAAGAAAGGGGGCATAACACTGAAGCTTTCTTT.